This entry describes one TCR beta chain. This entry is derived from a study of shared clonotypes between healthy human individuals. CDR3 length: 17 residues. Trimming at V came to 11 bases and at J to 0 bases, leaving 14 bases not matched to a gene. The germline gives CDR1 LGHNA, CDR2 YNFKEQ. All participating donors were Caucasian adults from Nashville, Tennessee. Researchers ran the assay at a deep level. Each PCR replicate run on unsorted PBMC took in about 0.3 ug DNA, tens of thousands of T cell genomes. Ten immunoSEQ deep assay plates were used by the authors to sequence unsorted PBMC DNA. Profiling relied on immunoSEQ multiplex PCR, and the TCRdb table lists in-frame clones only, not all of them. Here the sample spans some 500,000 clones, 79% being singletons.

This TCR came from a woman in her thirties or forties in good health. Some clones in this sample may be carry-over from other donors' samples. The chain employs TRBV4-2 and TRBJ1-3; 9 bases are shared with TRBD1. The source material was PBMCs. The CDR3 DNA reads TGTGCCTCCCCTGGGGGGGGACAGGGAAACTCTGGAAACACCATATATTTT. The encoded protein is CASPGGGQGNSGNTIYF.